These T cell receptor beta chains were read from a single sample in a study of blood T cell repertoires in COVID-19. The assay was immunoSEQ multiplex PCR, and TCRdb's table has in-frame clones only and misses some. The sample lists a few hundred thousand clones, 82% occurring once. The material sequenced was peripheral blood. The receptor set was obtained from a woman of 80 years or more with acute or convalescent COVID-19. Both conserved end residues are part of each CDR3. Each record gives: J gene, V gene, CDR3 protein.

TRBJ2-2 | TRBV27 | CASSLSRTYTGELFF
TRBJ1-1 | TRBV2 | CASSDPRGGTQPVVNTEAFF
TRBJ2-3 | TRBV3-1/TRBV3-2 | CASSPRGLAGRDTQYF
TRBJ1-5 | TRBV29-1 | CSDYGQSLRQPQHF
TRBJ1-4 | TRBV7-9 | CASSQSGDTNEKLFF
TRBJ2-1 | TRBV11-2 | CASSPDRGLGLEQFF
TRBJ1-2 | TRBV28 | CASSFVPDSLANGYTF
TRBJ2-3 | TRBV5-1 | CASSQGLAGPDTQYF
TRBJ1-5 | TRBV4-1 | CASSQDPDTRNQPQHF
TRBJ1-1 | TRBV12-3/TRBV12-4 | CASSLGGNTEAFF
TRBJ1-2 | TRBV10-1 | CASSLRERDPRKTNYGYTF
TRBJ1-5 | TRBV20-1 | CSASRGRGGAQHF
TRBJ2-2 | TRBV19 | CATSSKDINTGELFF
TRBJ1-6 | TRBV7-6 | CASSSTSSYNSPLHF
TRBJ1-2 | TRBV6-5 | CASSPTGFYGYTF
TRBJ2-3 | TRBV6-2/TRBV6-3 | CASSLSRSTDTQYF
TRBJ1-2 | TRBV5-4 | CASSQQGPFNYGYTF
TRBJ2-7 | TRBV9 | CASSPQTESYEQYF
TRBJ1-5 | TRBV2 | CASSEGGDIFQPQHF
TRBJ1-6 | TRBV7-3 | CASSPGGASPLHF
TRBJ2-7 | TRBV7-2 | CASSLNSGSDEQYF
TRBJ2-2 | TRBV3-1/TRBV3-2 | CASSQLRTVGTGELFF
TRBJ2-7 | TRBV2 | CASIRTGGPYEQYF
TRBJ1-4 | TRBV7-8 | CASSRGQNEKLFF
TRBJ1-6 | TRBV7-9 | CASTLAGGQGVPLHF